Sequencing of this T cell receptor beta chain was carried out in a study of human T cells and chemical hapten exposure (dated by TCRdb to the early 2020s). With respect to the entire study: For sensitization, 2% DPC in acetone was applied to an approximately 2 cm by approximately 2 cm area of upper inner arm skin. Patch testing was performed on the upper back with Finn chambers containing 0.01% DPC, and the patch tests were scored after 6 days according to International Contact Dermatitis Research Group standards. Throughout the approximately 24-week study period, patients were also given weekly therapeutic DPC doses on the scalp. Most of the patients in the cohort were female, and the cohort covered alopecia areata with under or over 50% scalp involvement, alopecia totalis and alopecia universalis. This study followed changes in the peripheral blood TCR repertoire in vivo during primary and secondary sensitization of alopecia patients to the hapten diphenylcyclopropenone (DPC). Libraries were pooled for sequencing, and variation in per-sample TCR yields was attributed mainly to small differences in library volumes within the pool. Blood for TCR sequencing was provided by twenty-nine alopecia patients at one to four time points (pre-sensitization, 2, 6 and 24 weeks). From each blood RNA sample, both TCR alpha and TCR beta chains were sequenced. Blood samples were taken from patients before sensitization (week 0) and at 2, 6 and about 24 weeks after DPC sensitization.

What the work shows at the level of the full study, not this receptor alone: The number of PT1 expanded TCRs positively correlated with patch test score, significant at thresholds 8, 16 and 32 but not 4. DPC sensitization did not change how many TCRs were above 1 in 1000 frequency, and no evidence was found of alterations in global repertoire structure. Compared with pre-sensitization or healthy control sets, expanded TCRs formed significantly more large CDR3 similarity clusters, which is consistent with antigen-driven responses. Repeated subsampling changed both the strength of the expansion versus patch-test correlation and the threshold at which that correlation became significant. Because all patients had alopecia, a presumed autoimmune disease, the immune response of the patients might differ from that of healthy individuals.

The intended sense of this specimen's time point label: patch test 1, 2 weeks after DPC sensitization. The sample's treatment or condition label is to be understood as: therapeutic diphenylcyclopropenone sensitization with weekly scalp DPC. Unfractionated whole blood was collected in Tempus Blood RNA tubes, and total RNA was extracted from that blood. At every patch-test visit, the blood draw took place before the patch test was put on. Eligible patients were aged 18 to 70, diagnosed with alopecia, deemed suitable for DPC therapy, and excluded if pregnant. Trimming takes 5 bases from V and 5 bases from J, and the germline ends sit 17 bases apart. The CDR1 and CDR2 encoded by the germline V gene are SQVTM and ANQGSEA. From the cysteine up to the phenylalanine, the CDR3 has a length of 14 residues. Only the CDR3 DNA stays, 42 bases, in frame from base 1. This clonotype was counted ten times or more. Its cognate antigen has yet to be identified. The sample holds no much larger clone one base away, and base qualities are not on file.

The method was RACE. Sequencer: NextSeq 500. Library preparation attached unique molecular identifiers to individual cDNA molecules for quantitative, reproducible TCR counting. The authors processed their data as follows. The median number of TCRs per sample was around 100,000, ranging from roughly 23,224 to 700,000. V, J and CDR3 annotation of the TCR reads was performed with the Decombinator software suite. For the PS versus PT1 abundance plots, all samples were subsampled to the same number of TCRs (28,000). TCRs were defined as expanded if absent before sensitization and observed at least eight times at the 2-week time point. Using fastp trimming at Q25 and MiXCR clonotype assembly, TCRdb reanalyzed the public sequencing data and kept in-frame beta chains. Identical CDR3 protein sequences are pooled into one entry, listed with their most common genes and DNA. TCRdb, not the authors, supplied the V and J calls. The sample data list 40,000 or so distinct CDR3 sequences, and 3.5% to 4% of these were observed just once. 26% of the sample rests with the top ten.

The specimen comprised whole blood, sampled in connection with sensitization to the hapten diphenylcyclopropenone (DPC). The rearrangement combines TRBV29-1 with TRBJ2-3, with no D gene named confidently. This receptor was taken from a man aged 45-65 years with alopecia areata. Some clones in this sample may be carry-over from other donors' samples. DNA sequence: TGCAGCGTTCCAAGAAAACCTTTCGGAGATACGCAGTATTTT. This yields the protein CSVPRKPFGDTQYF.